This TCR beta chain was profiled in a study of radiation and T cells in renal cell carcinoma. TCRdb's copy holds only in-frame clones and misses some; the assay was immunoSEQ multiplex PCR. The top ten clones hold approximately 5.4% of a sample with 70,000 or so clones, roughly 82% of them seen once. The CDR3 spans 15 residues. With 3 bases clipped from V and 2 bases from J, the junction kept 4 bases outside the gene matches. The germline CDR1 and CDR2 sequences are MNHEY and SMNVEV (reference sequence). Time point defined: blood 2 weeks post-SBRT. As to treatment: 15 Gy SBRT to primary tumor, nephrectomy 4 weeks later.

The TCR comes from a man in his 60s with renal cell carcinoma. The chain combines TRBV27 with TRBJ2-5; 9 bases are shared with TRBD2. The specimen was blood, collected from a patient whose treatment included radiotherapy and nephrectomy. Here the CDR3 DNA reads TGTGCCAGCAGTTTCCGTCTAGCGGGACAAGAGACCCAGTACTTC. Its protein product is CASSFRLAGQETQYF.